This T cell receptor beta chain was retrieved from a study of blood T cells in healthy people across ages. Then a second PCR, running about 6 to 11 cycles, was carried out with a sample-barcoded 5' primer and a J-beta primer mix. Per sample, CDR3-containing paired-end reads numbered at least 2.5 million. MiXCR, run by TCRdb on the 5' RACE reads, gives a single entry per CDR3 protein. This table holds under 750,000 distinct CDR3 sequences, 40% to 50% found once. The CDR3 length is 14 residues. J lost 4 bases, V lost 5 bases, and 6 bases had no gene match. Germline V gene data show CDR1 as SEHNR and CDR2 as FQNEAQ (reference sequence). Turning to this clonotype: Its specificity is not known.

Donor samples were obtained from healthy Caucasian individuals from Russia, aged about 6 to 90. Regarding the study as a whole: Older age went with lower TCR beta diversity per million T cells, in a roughly linear way. Higher diversity and more naive CD4+ cells were features of long-lived donors, compared to aged donors.

The sample was blood. The sequence was collected from an elderly man in good health. This chain joins TRBV7-9 and TRBJ1-1; 8 positions agree with TRBD1. As DNA, the CDR3 is TGTGCCAGCAGCCCGGACAGGGCGGGCACTGAAGCTTTCTTT. This codes for CASSPDRAGTEAFF.